This TCR beta chain was documented in a study of cytomegalovirus exposure and HLA in healthy donors. In the PCR, 60 Vbeta and 13 Jbeta primers were used. The protocol was immunoSEQ multiplex PCR, while the TCRdb copy is restricted to in-frame clones and leaves out a portion. The sample has 100,000 to 150,000 clones; over 65% are singletons. This CDR3 spans 13 amino acids. Looked up from germline, CDR1 is SGHNT and CDR2 is YENEEA. V lost 3 bases to trimming and J lost 2 bases; unmatched junction nucleotides: 1. The V call is TRBV11-3, the J call TRBJ2-7, with 7 bases lining up with TRBD1. This clonotype was obtained from a man between 18 and 29 years old in good health and CMV-seropositive. Sequencing was carried out using PBMCs. The CDR3 sequence is CASSLGQPYEQYF. CDR3 sequence (DNA): TGTGCCAGCAGCTTGGGACAGCCCTACGAGCAGTACTTC.